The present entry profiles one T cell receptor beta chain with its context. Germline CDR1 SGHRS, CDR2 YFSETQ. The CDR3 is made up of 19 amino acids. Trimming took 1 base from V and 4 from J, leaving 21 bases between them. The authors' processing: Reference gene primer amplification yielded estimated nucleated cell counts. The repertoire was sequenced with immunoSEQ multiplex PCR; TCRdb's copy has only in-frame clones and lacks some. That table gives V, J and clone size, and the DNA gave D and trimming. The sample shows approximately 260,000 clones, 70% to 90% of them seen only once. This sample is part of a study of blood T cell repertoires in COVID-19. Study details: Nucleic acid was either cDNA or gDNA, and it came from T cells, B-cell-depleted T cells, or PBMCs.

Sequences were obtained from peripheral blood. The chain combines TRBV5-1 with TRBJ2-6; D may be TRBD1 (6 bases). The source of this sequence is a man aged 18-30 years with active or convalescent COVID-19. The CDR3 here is CASSLPSGTRGRGANVLTF. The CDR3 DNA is TGCGCCAGCAGCTTGCCCTCCGGGACAAGGGGAAGGGGGGCCAACGTCCTGACTTTC.